The clone carrying this T cell receptor beta chain was detected many times. Uncontrolled infection, other autoimmune disease, pregnancy and lactation each barred patients from inclusion. The data were taken from a study of T cells in Graves' hyperthyroidism and ophthalmopathy. V was trimmed by 2 bases and J by 7 bases, leaving 14 bases between them. The germline V gene encodes CDR1 LNHNV and CDR2 YYDKDF (reference sequence). The CDR3 has 15 amino acids. TCR beta CDR3 region amplification was performed from RNA transcripts. The HTBI set primed first-round TCR CDR3 RT-PCR. TCRdb fed the multiplex PCR reads into MiXCR, producing one record per CDR3 protein. The table includes over 45,000 distinct CDR3 sequences, about half detected once.

The source of this sequence is a woman between 50 and 59 years old with Graves' ophthalmopathy. Sequencing input: blood. V usage is TRBV15 and J usage is TRBJ1-4; maybe TRBD1 (6 bases). The CDR3 DNA follows: TGTGCCACCAGCAGAACAACAGGGCACGGTGAAAAACTGTTTTTT. Translated: CATSRTTGHGEKLFF.